The sample holds a few counts of the clone carrying this TCR beta chain. Its target is not known. Second doses at about 4 or about 12 weeks were pooled. Method: immunoSEQ multiplex PCR; TCRdb's copy keeps in-frame clones and lacks some. The profile shows about 150,000 clones, approximately 90% of them singletons. These data belong to a study of T cell responses to AZD1222 COVID-19 vaccine. The germline gives CDR1 MNHEY, CDR2 SMNVEV (reference sequence). V gave up 0 bases and J gave up 4 bases; unmatched junction bases: 3. This CDR3 is 16 amino acids long. Study-wide results and limits: Reports say nearly half of spike-specific TCRs go after unmutated variant regions. Increases in Spike-specific TCR breadth and depth were seen after two AZD1222 doses. Donors, mostly white British, included more females; clonal diversity was possibly underestimated.

The material was peripheral blood, obtained 28 days after the second AZD1222 dose. The chain has TRBV27 and TRBJ1-4; 9 bases are a match to TRBD1. The TCR comes from an adult who received the AZD1222 COVID-19 vaccine. For the CDR3, the DNA is TGTGCCAGCAGTTTATCGGGACAGGGTTATAATGAAAAACTGTTTTTT. It translates to CASSLSGQGYNEKLFF. The variable domain in full, with the rest retrieved from reference TRBV27 and TRBJ1-4, is EAQVTQNPRYLITVTGKKLTVTCSQNMNHEYMSWYRQDPGLGLRQIYYSMNVEVTDKGDVPEGYKVSRKEKRNFPLILESPSPNQTSLYFCASSLSGQGYNEKLFFGSGTQLSVL.